These T cell receptor beta chains were read from a single sample in a study of shared clonotypes between healthy human individuals. Some clones are missing from TCRdb's copy, which holds only in-frame ones; the method was immunoSEQ multiplex PCR. The data hold 2 million to 3 million clones, with 93% observed a single time. Sequenced: naive CD4+ T cells from PBMCs. The receptors come from a man between 18 and 29 years old in good health. Some clones in this sample may be carry-over from other donors' samples. CDR3s include the opening cysteine and the closing phenylalanine or tryptophan. A D gene is named only where the DNA matches it firmly. Rows may omit the clone size; those that give it use once, few, many or a size class.

.	.	TRBJ2-7	TRBV11-2	CASSLQNPRQAHYEQYF	TGTGCCAGCAGCTTACAAAACCCTAGGCAGGCACACTACGAGCAGTACTTC
TRBD1	.	TRBJ2-5	TRBV5-8	CASSFDRDETQYF	TGTGCCAGCAGCTTTGACAGGGATGAGACCCAGTACTTC
TRBD2	.	TRBJ2-1	TRBV6-5	CASSRGGSYNEQFF	TGTGCCAGTTCACGGGGGGGCTCCTACAATGAGCAGTTCTTC
.	.	TRBJ1-1	TRBV7-2	CASSLLLGPDAFF	TGTGCCAGCAGCCTACTGCTTGGGCCGGATGCTTTCTTT
TRBD1	.	TRBJ1-2	TRBV5-4	CASSQGQVAYGYTF	TGTGCCAGCAGCCAGGGACAGGTGGCCTATGGCTACACCTTC
TRBD1	.	TRBJ1-1	TRBV27	CASSPDRAYTEAFF	TGTGCCAGCAGTCCGGACAGGGCCTACACTGAAGCTTTCTTT
TRBD1	.	TRBJ2-5	TRBV5-1	CASSLASGTGGWETQYF	TGCGCCAGCAGCTTGGCCTCTGGGACAGGGGGCTGGGAGACCCAGTACTTC
.	.	TRBJ2-3	TRBV2	CASRNRVTDTQYF	TGTGCCAGCAGAAACAGGGTCACAGATACGCAGTATTTT
TRBD1	.	TRBJ1-4	TRBV7-9	CASSAGQGNNEKLFF	TGTGCCAGCAGCGCGGGACAGGGGAATAATGAAAAACTGTTTTTT
TRBD2	.	TRBJ2-7	TRBV9	CASSPRGLAGTYEQYF	TGTGCCAGCAGCCCCCGAGGGCTAGCGGGGACCTACGAGCAGTACTTC
TRBD1	.	TRBJ2-5	TRBV6-1	CASSLRGETQYF	TGTGCCAGCAGCCTCAGGGGGGAGACCCAGTACTTC
.	few	TRBJ1-5	TRBV30	CAWGTGFDQPQHF	TGTGCCTGGGGTACAGGATTTGATCAGCCCCAGCATTTT
.	.	TRBJ2-3	TRBV6-6	CASRLGPTSTDTQYF	TGTGCCAGCAGGTTGGGACCAACTAGCACAGATACGCAGTATTTT
.	.	TRBJ2-7	TRBV5-1	CASSLLGYEQYF	TGCGCCAGCAGCTTGTTGGGCTACGAGCAGTACTTC
TRBD1	.	TRBJ2-7	TRBV28	CASSSPTGGSYEQYF	TGTGCCAGCAGTTCTCCGACAGGGGGCTCCTACGAGCAGTACTTC
.	once	TRBJ2-7	TRBV2	CASSEAGTRQYF	TGTGCCAGCAGTGAAGCTGGGACTCGGCAGTACTTC
.	.	TRBJ2-5	TRBV28	CASTLGGIQETQYF	TGTGCCAGCACCCTAGGGGGAATCCAAGAGACCCAGTACTTC
TRBD2	.	TRBJ2-2	TRBV4-2	CASSPMTSGRPNTGELFF	TGTGCCAGCAGCCCGATGACTAGCGGGAGGCCTAACACCGGGGAGCTGTTTTTT
TRBD2	.	TRBJ2-2	TRBV15	CATSRDRGAGVLAGELFF	TGTGCCACCAGCAGAGATCGTGGGGCGGGAGTTCTCGCCGGGGAGCTGTTTTTT
.	.	TRBJ1-2	TRBV28	CASTRGDWYTF	TGTGCCAGCACTAGAGGGGATTGGTACACCTTC
TRBD2	.	TRBJ2-3	TRBV7-9	CASSSGGSSGYTQYF	TGTGCCAGCAGCTCGGGAGGATCTTCTGGTTATACGCAGTATTTT
.	.	TRBJ1-3	TRBV10-3	CAISDPGTDSGNTIYF	TGTGCCATCAGTGATCCCGGGACGGACTCTGGAAACACCATATATTTT